The TCR beta chain described here comes from a study of cytomegalovirus exposure and HLA in healthy donors. For the study at large: Early release data held 85 million to 95 million unique TCRs from HLA-typed donors.

Primers: 60 Vbeta forward and 13 Jbeta reverse. The protocol was immunoSEQ multiplex PCR, while the TCRdb copy is restricted to in-frame clones and leaves out a portion. The table has 150,000 or so clones, roughly four fifths seen once. Study-wide points: Reports indicated that the classifier achieved high specificity and sensitivity in diagnosing cytomegalovirus status. A missense variant in DCLRE1C was later tied to TCR beta V- and J-gene trimming.

The CDR3 contains 13 residues. CDR1 is SGHTA and CDR2 is FQGNSA in the germline V gene. The germline V and J ends were trimmed by 5 bases and 7 bases, with 14 bases remaining between them. Of note for this clone: Antigen specificity is unknown.

The sample taken for sequencing was PBMCs. The V gene is TRBV7-2, the J gene TRBJ1-2; perhaps TRBD1 as D (6 bases). The TCR was taken from a woman between 18 and 29 years old in good health and CMV-seropositive. CDR3 coding DNA: TGTGCCAGCAGCCCACAGGGAGTTGGTGGCTACACCTTC. Translation: CASSPQGVGGYTF.